This TCR beta chain came from a study of human T cells and chemical hapten exposure. For the study at large: The study lasted 20 to 25 weeks, and patients were dosed weekly with diphenylcyclopropenone on the scalp throughout.

Unique molecular identifiers were affixed to discrete cDNA molecules within the library. TCRdb ran MiXCR on the RACE reads and lists one entry per CDR3 protein. The table has under 100,000 distinct CDR3 sequences, around 10% seen once. Time point noted: patch test 2, 6 weeks after DPC sensitization. Treatment here: therapeutic diphenylcyclopropenone sensitization with weekly scalp DPC. Unfractionated whole blood yielded total RNA. Trimming cost V 6 bases and J 4 bases, with 15 bases left between them. This CDR3 comprises 13 residues. Germline values: CDR1 SQVTM, CDR2 ANQGSEA. The source of this sequence is a woman in her thirties or forties with alopecia areata. Some clones in this sample may be carry-over from other donors' samples. The rearrangement joins TRBV29-1 to TRBJ1-2; unclear D gene. The material was whole blood, obtained in connection with sensitization to the hapten diphenylcyclopropenone (DPC). The CDR3 DNA is TGCAGCGTCGCCCTCGAGGGCTCCTATGGCTACACCTTC. Translation: CSVALEGSYGYTF.